Only a few counts were recorded for the clone carrying this T cell receptor beta chain. Its antigen is still unknown. The record originates from a study of identical twins. Findings of the study overall: The more abundant beta clonotypes in cord blood had fewer insertions, and memory repertoires did not show this.

A universal primer site arose from template switching, and cDNA bore unique molecular identifiers. MiXCR was run by TCRdb on the 5' RACE reads, yielding one entry per CDR3 protein. The sample carries more than 350,000 distinct CDR3 sequences, 8.5% to 10% recorded once. Trimming pared 3 bases from V and 1 base from J, leaving 14 bases between. Germline V gene lookup returns CDR1 DFQATT and CDR2 SNEGSKA (reference sequence). The CDR3 is 15 residues long. Sequenced sample: naive T cells sorted from blood. The chain has TRBV20-1 and TRBJ2-3; unclear D gene. The sequence came from a woman aged 50 to 60 in good health. The CDR3 loop reads CSASLFGSGTDTQYF. The CDR3 DNA reads as TGCAGTGCTAGTTTATTCGGGTCTGGCACAGATACGCAGTATTTT.